The 4 T cell receptor gamma chains presented below share a single source sample, sequenced in a study of γδ T cells in repeated Plasmodium falciparum infection. TCRdb re-called clones from the multiplex PCR reads via CATT. The data show roughly 15,000 gamma-chain clones, more than 1.5% seen once. Gammadelta T cells were flow-sorted from PBMC into Vgamma9/Vdelta2+ and Vdelta2-negative populations for bulk analysis. Sequencing was done on a sample of gamma-delta T cells from blood. These receptors were obtained from a pool of human donors (malaria-infected and uninfected, not separated).

This clone was seen only a few times. The protein held in TCRdb is that of a much larger clone and does not match this DNA's translation at residue 13, likely because of a read error; the protein shown is translated from the DNA. V gene TRGV2 combines with J gene TRGJ1 or TRGJ2. Germline CDR1 EGSNGY, CDR2 YDSYNSKV. The CDR3 runs to 17 residues. For the CDR3, the DNA is TGTGCCACCTGGGACGGGCTCCCCGCCAAGTATTATCATAAGAAACTCTTT. Translation: CATWDGLPAKYYHKKLF.

This clone has a count of ten or more. One base separates it from a far larger clone, so it is likely a read error. At the DNA level, this CDR3 is encoded by other sequences in the same sample as well. The chain's CDR3 is CALWEEQELGKKIKVF. The CDR3 region has the DNA TGTGCCTTGTGGGAGGAACAAGAGCTGGGCAAAAAAATCAAGGTATTT. The chain recombines TRGV9 with TRGJP. This CDR3 has 16 residues. Germline CDR1 reads GITISATS; CDR2 reads ISYDGTV (reference sequence).

A word on this clone: It is likely a read error: a sequence one base away is far more abundant. Other DNA sequences of this sample code for an identical CDR3. J is TRGJP2 and V is TRGV9. No J segment appears in TCRdb, so it was assigned here by matching the sequence to germline. From germline, CDR1 is GITISATS and CDR2 ISYDGTV (reference sequence). The CDR3 length is 15 residues. The CDR3 sequence is CALWEAYSSDWIKTF. CDR3 DNA sequence: TGTGCCTTGTGGGAGGCGTATAGCAGTGATTGGATCAAGACGTTT.

About this clone itself: TCRdb's protein, taken from a much larger clone, differs from this DNA's translation at residue 7, likely owing to a read error; the protein displayed comes from the DNA. This sequence joins TRGV4 and TRGJ1 or TRGJ2. In germline, CDR1 is EGSTGY, CDR2 YDSYTSSV. This CDR3 comprises 16 residues. V lost 3 bases and J lost 2; bases outside the gene matches: 13. This chain's CDR3 is CATWDSFVEDYYKKLF. The CDR3 region has the DNA TGTGCCACCTGGGATTCTTTCGTGGAGGATTATTATAAGAAACTCTTT.